Sequencing of this TCR beta chain was carried out in a study of shared clonotypes between healthy human individuals. Germline assignment: CDR1 SGHDT and CDR2 YYEEEE. Deletions cut 4 bases from V and 1 base from J, with 8 bases between. This CDR3 has 13 residues. TCRdb's table, derived via immunoSEQ multiplex PCR, lists solely in-frame clones and lacks some. The table has about 2.4 million clones, around 90% seen once; the top ten hold roughly 0.14%. The chain has TRBV5-6 and TRBJ1-1; no definite D call. The clonotype comes from a man between 18 and 29 years old in good health. Sequenced input: naive CD4+ T cells sorted from blood. Subset here: CD45RA+ positively selected. CDR3 amino acids: CASSLTRNTEAFF. The CDR3 DNA reads TGTGCCAGCAGCCTAACCCGGAACACTGAAGCTTTCTTT.